Given below is one T cell receptor (beta chain) in context. The target of this receptor is not known. Base qualities are not at hand, and no much larger clone is one base apart. Library preparation was by the immunoSEQ multiplex PCR assay. A mixture of 60 forward primers for TCR Vbeta segments and 13 reverse primers for TCR Jbeta segments was used in the multiplex PCR. Amplification of the CDR3 region of rearranged TCR beta genes was performed with a multiplex PCR assay on genomic DNA. On the Illumina HiSeq System, the amplified TCR beta libraries were sequenced as 87-base-pair reads. As for the authors' bioinformatics: Across the 600 to 700 repertoires, a later analysis counted about 81 million unique TCR beta chains, roughly 11 million of which were shared by at least two donors. Raw reads were error-corrected and collapsed into unique sequences with a nearest-neighbor algorithm that merged closely related sequences to remove PCR and sequencing errors. To assign V, D and J gene segments, CDR3 sequences were aligned to IMGT reference sequences. For a sequence to be retained, at least a six-nucleotide match to both a V gene segment and a J gene segment was required. Rearrangements were classified as productive when the CDR3 lacked stop codons and remained in frame with V and J, and all other rearrangements were classified as non-productive. Following IMGT convention, CDR3 was defined as the stretch from the second conserved V-encoded cysteine to the conserved J-encoded phenylalanine. Sequences without an unambiguous match to a single V gene segment were excluded from the earlier analysis of almost 600 of the donors. An earlier analysis of 450 to 650 of the donors called V segments functional above 56.7% productive rearrangements and segregating when the between-donor standard deviation exceeded 5%. To diagnose cytomegalovirus status from the catalog of TCR beta chain sequences, a statistical classification framework was built. V and J gene assignment, in a later analysis, came from comparing TCR nucleotide sequences with IMGT/GENE-DB human TR gene sequences. Using the TCRdist pipeline, a later analysis assigned CDR3 sequences along with most-parsimonious VDJ recombination scenarios. In a later analysis, every TCR beta chain was defined by the combination of its CDR3 amino acid sequence and its V-gene family, and reads without a unique V-gene family were dropped. To address suspected cross-contamination and a sequencing artifact, a later analysis removed 592 highly shared, low-generation-probability nucleotide sequences. For each public chain, a later analysis derived a clonal expansion index from normalized ranks of inferred template counts within each repertoire. In a later analysis, generation probabilities were computed using a VDJ recombination model fitted to out-of-frame rearrangements, and the results were checked against IGoR. In a later analysis, hypergeometric tests were used to score TCR-TCR, TCR-HLA and TCR-CMV co-occurrence, with a repertoire-size bias correction applied to TCR pairs. A later analysis estimated false discovery rates by permuting HLA or CMV assignments 20 times. In a later analysis, co-occurring TCRs were grouped using DBSCAN, and TCRdist sequence similarity was added for clustering within HLA-allele-positive subsets. For co-occurrence clustering, repertoires with fewer than 30,000 or more than 120,000 public chains were excluded, along with roughly 5 repertoires with anomalous nucleotide sharing. TCRdb retrieved this table from immuneACCESS and kept in-frame rearrangements only. Not all clones are present; in checked studies, unresolved V genes account for under half, and no reason is known for the remainder. V and J calls plus clone size are reproduced from that table; the DNA served to infer D and trimming. The sample yields around 68,000 clones; around 68% were counted once. The ten most abundant clones make up 11% of the sample.

In total, fewer than 750 healthy bone marrow donors made up the cohort. At the time of sampling, all cohort members were nominally healthy, though unrecorded immune exposures were likely present. The donor was CMV seronegative and was included in the group of 352 seronegative cohort members. A peripheral blood sample was collected from each donor, and TCR beta sequencing was performed on peripheral blood mononuclear cells. The Qiagen DNeasy Blood Extraction Kit was used to extract genomic DNA from the blood cell samples. This sample is drawn from a study of cytomegalovirus exposure and HLA in healthy donors (dated by TCRdb to the late 2010s). About the study as a whole: An earlier analysis of roughly 500 of the donors reported 250 to 300 Gb of sequence data and 117 million unique TCR beta sequences from about 180 million T cells. An early release that covered 640 HLA-typed donors contained around 300 gigabases of sequencing data and tens of millions of unique TCR sequences. Of the 398 genotyped donors, around 81% fell in the genetic ancestry cluster associated with self-reported Caucasian donors. The study aimed to test whether cataloging public T cell receptors could reveal signatures of past pathogen exposure. The study profiled the T cell repertoires of 500 to 800 subjects by immunosequencing and related them to cytomegalovirus serostatus. In addition to the first cohort of 666 subjects, a separate validation cohort of 120 different subjects was used. To predict cytomegalovirus infection status, the study brought together high-throughput TCR immunosequencing, statistical association of individual TCRs with disease status, and machine learning. In a later analysis, previously published TCR beta repertoires from hundreds of donors were re-analyzed and high-resolution HLA genotyping was added so that TCR occurrence patterns could be studied. In the later analysis, no new phenotypic data were used to find candidate immune exposures; instead, reliance was placed on TCR beta sequences and their occurrence across donors. An earlier analysis of several hundred of the donors applied high-throughput TCR beta sequencing to assess whether each TCR beta V gene segment acted as functional or pseudogenic. Donor age, sex, ethnicity and CMV serostatus were compiled together with the repertoire data. A later genetic analysis took genome-wide SNP genotypes for 398 of the 666 donors and used that subset as a discovery cohort. All discovery cohort repertoires had been generated on a single sequencing platform. Class I and class II HLA loci were covered by the typing at four-digit resolution. Typing coverage varied by locus: roughly 629-640 donors for A, B, C, DRB1 and DQB1; more than 500 for DQA1; over 600 for DPA1; approximately 470 for DPB1. Four to six DR-DQ haplotypes were handled as single units for association and clustering because linkage in the cohort was strong. Among about 360 genotyped donors of the cohort, an average of about 240,000 unique TCR beta nucleotide sequences were sequenced per donor, around a sixth of them non-productive. On the study overall, not on this receptor specifically: Correlated functional status among segregating V segments might be attributable to linkage disequilibrium, but an unknown experimental factor could not be ruled out. Specific HLA alleles were associated with some 15,000 TCR beta sequences at a false discovery rate of 0.05 in a later analysis. When HLA alleles, especially DR and DQ, strongly co-occurred, attributing TCR associations to individual alleles was difficult. In vitro tests confirmed that a few of the cytomegalovirus-associated TCR beta chains recognize cytomegalovirus antigens. According to a later analysis, parvovirus B19, influenza, CMV and Epstein-Barr virus appeared linked to several top co-occurrence clusters. A later analysis found that HLA-associated TCR beta chains were more clonally expanded and had lower generation probabilities than equally common non-associated chains. In this cohort, only TCR beta chains were sequenced, and detectable features were limited by the absence of alpha or paired-chain data. According to a later genetic analysis, donors in an Asian-associated ancestry cluster had fewer N-insertions in productive TCRs than the roughly 670-donor mean. Broadly in line with IMGT annotations, most TCR beta V segments showed up in productive rearrangements about 90% or about 30% of the time in an earlier analysis of some 590 of the donors. According to a later analysis, most CMV-associated TCR beta chains appeared to be HLA-restricted, and the HLA associations seemed to be driven largely by CMV exposure. In both the original and validation cohorts, the classifier was reported to diagnose cytomegalovirus status with high specificity and sensitivity. For the cohort, immune exposure information was limited to CMV serostatus. Most TCR sequences were observed very rarely across donors, whereas some public TCRs were present in many individuals. A further reported finding was that TCR beta sequences accurately predicted the HLA-A and HLA-B alleles for most subjects in the first cohort. In a later analysis, TCR association rates were found to vary across HLA loci, with the most associated TCRs seen for DRB1 alleles and the fewest for HLA-C alleles. The earlier analysis of 450 to 700 of the donors excluded approximately 15 rarely observed V segments, including chromosome 9 orphons, because counts were too low. According to the authors, the approach could potentially be generalized to other disease states and immunological phenotypes. A cluster of highly shared sequence variants was judged likely to be a technical artifact of the sequencing pipeline. Presence/absence analyses assumed roughly uniform sequencing depth across donors, an assumption that may not hold. HLA typing was unavailable for some donors at each locus, so association tests used only the typed subset. Because the 87-base-pair reads could not distinguish some IMGT-functional V segments, including TRBV6-2 and TRBV6-3, those segments were excluded. V-gene and J-gene trimming of TCR beta chains was associated with a missense DCLRE1C variant in a later genetic analysis, and the association was replicated in an independent cohort. A total of about 150 TCR beta chains were listed by the study as associated with cytomegalovirus.

Inclusive of the bounding cysteine and phenylalanine, the CDR3 is 15 residues long. Only CDR3 DNA remains: 45 bases, in frame from the first base. V drops 6 bases and J drops 3 bases, leaving 16 bases in between. The germline V gene provides CDR1 SNHLY and CDR2 FYNNEI. The sequenced material came from PBMCs. The chain was built from TRBV2 and TRBJ2-3; a tentative D call is TRBD1 (6 bases match). This clonotype was sampled from a woman aged 25 to 39 in good health and CMV-seronegative. The CDR3 sequence is CASRHLGGGTDTQYF. The DNA sequence is as follows: TGTGCCAGCAGGCACTTAGGGGGTGGGACAGATACGCAGTATTTT.